The 21 T cell receptor beta chains reported below all come from one sample, sequenced in a study of Ad26.COV2.S vaccination and SARS-CoV-2 variants. Produced via immunoSEQ multiplex PCR; TCRdb's table is partial and in-frame only. The sample records 300,000 to 350,000 clones, approximately 87% being singletons. The treatment: over 15 received Ad26.COV2.S at low or high dose, single or two shots; 5 received placebo; per-sample allocation not given. Repertoires come from day 63 after the first vaccine or placebo injection. The sample consisted of peripheral blood, taken in a trial of Ad26.COV2.S vaccine versus placebo. The receptors here all came from a person aged 18-65 years who received the Ad26.COV2.S COVID-19 vaccine or a placebo.

V usage is TRBV6-4 and J usage is TRBJ2-7, with a weak D call TRBD2 (6 bases). The CDR3 runs 18 residues. From germline, CDR1 is MRHNA and CDR2 SNTAGT. Trimming pared 0 bases from V and 3 bases from J, leaving 21 bases between. CDR3 sequence (DNA): TGTGCCAGCAGTGACTCACGGCCTCCGCGACTAGGGATCTACGAGCAGTACGTC. Its translation is CASSDSRPPRLGIYEQYV.

The rearrangement links TRBV30 to TRBJ1-1; maybe TRBD1 (6 bases). CDR1 and CDR2 (germline): GTSNPN, SVGIG (reference sequence). Trimming removed 2 bases at V and 0 bases at J, with 13 bases between. CDR3 size: 15 residues. CDR3 coding DNA: TGTGCCTGGAGTATCCCGGGACATTTGAACACTGAAGCTTTCTTT. Translating it yields CAWSIPGHLNTEAFF.

As DNA, the CDR3 is TGTGCCAGCAGTTTTACAGGGGTTGGCACTGAAGCTTTCTTT. Its translation: CASSFTGVGTEAFF. J is TRBJ1-1 and V is TRBV2; 7 bases fit TRBD1. CDR3 length: 14 residues. Germline CDR1 and CDR2: SNHLY and FYNNEI. V gave up 5 bases and J gave up 4 bases; unmatched junction bases: 7.

This clone was seen a single time. This chain connects TRBV6-2 or TRBV6-3 to TRBJ2-7; D tentatively reads TRBD1 or TRBD2 (5 bases each). This CDR3 spans 13 amino acids. The V end lost 2 bases, the J end lost 7 bases, and 12 bases lay between the germline ends. Germline lookup yields CDR1 MNHEY and CDR2 SVGEGT. The CDR3 bases are TGTGCCAGCAGTTACCCTGGGACCAGTGAGCAGTACGTC. Residues: CASSYPGTSEQYV.

V gene TRBV20-1 combines with J gene TRBJ1-1; the D is unclear. Germline CDR1 DFQATT, CDR2 SNEGSKA (reference sequence). The CDR3 totals 11 residues. Trimming stripped 5 bases from V and 3 bases from J, with 7 bases between. CDR3 residues: CSAQTYTEAFF. Written as DNA, the CDR3 is TGCAGTGCTCAGACTTACACTGAAGCTTTCTTT.

The gene calls are TRBV12-5 and TRBJ2-3; D is possibly TRBD2 (5 bases). Between the trimmed V and J ends, which lost 1 base and 0 bases, there was a span of 11 bases. CDR3 length: 16 amino acids. CDR1 and CDR2 from the germline V gene are LGHNT and FRNRAP. The CDR3 is CASGLGTRGSTDTQYF. The CDR3 nucleotides read TGTGCTAGTGGTTTGGGCACCCGGGGTAGCACAGATACGCAGTATTTT.

The chain has TRBV24-1 and TRBJ2-1, with D perhaps matching TRBD2 (5 bases). This CDR3 is 12 amino acids long. CDR1 and CDR2 (germline): KGHDR, SFDVKD. Trimming shortened V by 1 base and J by 9 bases, and 6 bases separated the two germline ends. CDR3 residues: CATSDLGLEQFF. The CDR3 DNA is TGTGCCACCAGTGATTTAGGACTTGAGCAGTTCTTC.

This chain joins TRBV5-4 and TRBJ2-3, with 8 bases identical to TRBD2. The CDR3 sequence is 16 residues long. CDR1 is SGHNT, CDR2 YYREEE, per germline (reference sequence). Losses at the gene ends were 2 bases for V and 1 base for J; bases not matched to a gene: 6. CDR3 residues: CASSFDSGGRTDTQYF. DNA of the CDR3: TGTGCCAGCAGCTTCGACAGCGGGGGCCGCACAGATACGCAGTATTTT.

This clone appeared once. This sequence joins TRBV11-2 and TRBJ2-1; TRBD2 aligns across 10 bases. Germline CDR1 reads SGHAT; CDR2 reads FQNNGV. Trimming removed 5 bases from V and 3 bases from J; junction bases left unmatched: 4. This CDR3 contains 15 residues. The CDR3 spells CASSSLAGVYNEQFF. The CDR3 bases are TGTGCCAGCAGCAGTCTAGCGGGGGTCTACAATGAGCAGTTCTTC.

V usage is TRBV6-6 and J usage is TRBJ1-2; D is ambiguous. V gave up 4 bases and J gave up 5 bases, with 11 bases separating them. The CDR3 has 13 amino acids. The germline V gene has CDR1 MNHNY and CDR2 SVGAGI (reference sequence). CDR3 region: CASSLNGKYGYTF. The CDR3 DNA follows: TGTGCCAGCAGTTTAAATGGGAAATATGGCTACACCTTC.

The V gene is TRBV6-5, the J gene TRBJ1-6, with a possible D match to TRBD1 (5 bases). The CDR3 extends over 15 amino acids. Deletions cut 6 bases from V and 3 bases from J, with 12 bases between. Germline V gene sequence: CDR1 MNHEY, CDR2 SVGAGI. The CDR3 nucleotides read TGTGCCAGCAGACCCGGGACGTTCTATAATTCACCCCTCCACTTT. The encoded protein is CASRPGTFYNSPLHF.

The chain combines TRBV7-9 with TRBJ1-1, with 8 bases lining up with TRBD1. The CDR3 runs to 18 residues. Losses at the gene ends were 3 bases for V and 5 bases for J; bases not matched to a gene: 17. Germline lookup yields CDR1 SEHNR and CDR2 FQNEAQ (reference sequence). The CDR3 here is CASSLGLFDRGPGTEAFF. CDR3 DNA sequence: TGTGCCAGCAGCTTGGGTTTATTTGACAGGGGTCCGGGGACTGAAGCTTTCTTT. The whole variable domain, remainder taken from reference TRBV7-9 and TRBJ1-1, is DTGVSQNPRHKITKRGQNVTFRCDPISEHNRLYWYRQTLGQGPEFLTYFQNEAQLEKSRLLSDRFSAERPKGSFSTLEIQRTEQGDSAMYLCASSLGLFDRGPGTEAFFGQGTRLTVV.

The chain has TRBV5-4 and TRBJ2-5, with unresolved D. The CDR3 spans 14 residues. Per the germline V gene, CDR1 is SGHNT and CDR2 is YYREEE (reference sequence). Trimming shortened V by 2 bases and J by 5 bases, and 13 bases separated the two germline ends. The CDR3 nucleotides are TGTGCCAGCAGCTTAGCTAGGTCCTGGGAGACCCAGTACTTC. Protein product: CASSLARSWETQYF. The whole variable domain, filled in from reference TRBV5-4 and TRBJ2-5, reads ETGVTQSPTHLIKTRGQQVTLRCSSQSGHNTVSWYQQALGQGPQFIFQYYREEENGRGNFPPRFSGLQFPNYSSELNVNALELDDSALYLCASSLARSWETQYFGPGTRLLVL.

This chain links TRBV28 with TRBJ2-1, with D unclear. This CDR3 spans 14 amino acids. Trimming removed 4 bases from V and 0 bases from J, with 7 bases in between. CDR1 is MDHEN and CDR2 is SYDVKM in the germline V gene. CDR3 loop: CASSSSGSYNEQFF. CDR3 DNA sequence: TGTGCCAGCAGTTCCTCCGGCTCCTACAATGAGCAGTTCTTC.

This clone appeared once. The V call is TRBV7-2, the J call TRBJ2-3; D gene ambiguous. Germline loops: CDR1 SGHTA, CDR2 FQGNSA. V lost 5 bases to trimming and J lost 0 bases, with 12 bases between them. The CDR3 has 15 residues. The CDR3: CASSPGMGSTDTQYF. CDR3 nucleotide sequence: TGTGCCAGCAGCCCGGGCATGGGGAGCACAGATACGCAGTATTTT.

The CDR3 DNA sequence: TGTGCCACCCCTCTCAATCAGCCCCAGCATTTT. Residues: CATPLNQPQHF. V gene TRBV6-4 combines with J gene TRBJ1-5; D unclear. Germline V gives CDR1 MRHNA, CDR2 SNTAGT. CDR3 length equals 11 residues. The germline V and J ends were trimmed by 10 bases and 3 bases, with 7 bases remaining between them.

This chain uses TRBV3-1 (or the pseudogene TRBV3-2) with TRBJ1-2; D gene ambiguous. Trimming removed 0 bases at V and 8 bases at J, with 10 bases between. The germline gives CDR1 LGHDT, CDR2 YNNKEL (reference sequence). The CDR3 extends over 13 amino acids. This CDR3 reads CASSQEHVTGYTF. CDR3 DNA: TGTGCCAGCAGCCAAGAGCACGTGACGGGCTACACCTTC.

This chain joins TRBV27 and TRBJ2-3, with D maybe TRBD2 (6 bases). The V gene lost 7 bases and the J gene lost 0 bases, with 14 bases spanning the gap. Germline lookup yields CDR1 MNHEY and CDR2 SMNVEV (reference sequence). This CDR3 is built from 15 residues. The CDR3: CASNGGKTSTDTQYF. CDR3 in DNA: TGTGCCAGCAACGGGGGAAAGACTAGCACAGATACGCAGTATTTT.

This chain connects TRBV5-1 to TRBJ2-1; unclear D gene. V dropped 2 bases and J dropped 5 bases, with 11 bases sitting between them. The CDR3 contains 14 residues. Germline V gives CDR1 SGHRS, CDR2 YFSETQ. CDR3 in amino acids: CASSFWADNNEQFF. CDR3 bases: TGCGCCAGCAGCTTTTGGGCAGACAACAATGAGCAGTTCTTC.

The chain links TRBV6-5 to TRBJ1-1, with D unresolved. This CDR3 region has 13 residues. Germline V gives CDR1 MNHEY, CDR2 SVGAGI. The V end was cut by 2 bases, the J end by 3 bases, with 7 bases between. CDR3 loop: CASSYRVYTEAFF. CDR3 bases: TGTGCCAGCAGTTACAGGGTGTACACTGAAGCTTTCTTT.

V usage is TRBV30 and J usage is TRBJ2-2, with 7 nucleotides matching TRBD1. Losses at the gene ends were 4 bases for V and 0 bases for J; bases not matched to a gene: 2. The germline CDR1 and CDR2 sequences are GTSNPN and SVGIG (reference sequence). This CDR3 contains 14 residues. The CDR3 sequence is CAWKGASNTGELFF. In nucleotides, the CDR3 is TGTGCCTGGAAGGGGGCCTCGAACACCGGGGAGCTGTTTTTT.